Below, 17 T cell receptor beta chains from the same sample are listed, as sequenced in a study of beta chain features in type 1 diabetes. Every bit of the isolated RNA underwent reverse transcription, so sequencing read expressed TCRB transcripts. Clones were sequenced by immunoSEQ multiplex PCR, and TCRdb holds only the in-frame ones, with some missing. The sample has about half a million clones, roughly 11% seen once. Sequencing was carried out using naive CD4+ T cells from blood. These receptors all come from a woman aged 18-30 years in good health.

The genes are TRBV25-1 and TRBJ1-3, with D hard to call. Trimming removed 3 bases at V and 1 base at J, with 10 bases between. The CDR3 totals 15 residues. Germline V lookup: CDR1 MGHDK, CDR2 SYGVNS. The CDR3 reads CASSDPSGSGNTIYF. For the CDR3, the DNA is TGTGCCAGCAGTGACCCCTCCGGGTCTGGAAACACCATATATTTT.

Only one count was recorded for this clone. CDR3 in DNA: TGTGCCAGCAGCTTACCAGGGAATTTTGATTCACCCCTCCACTTT. As protein: CASSLPGNFDSPLHF. J is TRBJ1-6 and V is TRBV5-4, with D possibly TRBD1 on 5 matching bases. The ends were cut back, 2 bases at V and 8 bases at J, with 14 bases in the middle. The germline V gene has CDR1 SGHNT and CDR2 YYREEE (reference sequence). The CDR3 length is 15 residues.

This clone was counted only a few times. The V call is TRBV9, the J call TRBJ1-6; D ambiguous. V gave up 4 bases and J gave up 9 bases, with 8 bases separating them. The CDR3 is 12 amino acids. Per the germline V gene, CDR1 is SGDLS and CDR2 is YYNGEE. CDR3 residues: CASSSRSSPLHF. Written as DNA, the CDR3 is TGTGCCAGCAGCTCCAGATCTTCACCCCTCCACTTT.

This clone was detected only a few times. The chain carries TRBV18 and TRBJ2-5, with D perhaps given as TRBD1 or TRBD2 (6 bases each). CDR1 is KGHSH, CDR2 LQKENI, per germline. CDR3 size: 14 residues. Trimming shortened V by 6 bases and J by 5 bases, and 16 bases separated the two germline ends. Here the CDR3 reads CASSTNGGPETQYF. CDR3 coding DNA: TGTGCCAGCTCGACCAATGGGGGGCCGGAGACCCAGTACTTC. Full variable domain (remainder filled in from reference TRBV18 and TRBJ2-5): NAGVMQNPRHLVRRRGQEARLRCSPMKGHSHVYWYRQLPEEGLKFMVYLQKENIIDESGMPKERFSAEFPKEGPSILRIQQVVRGDSAAYFCASSTNGGPETQYFGPGTRLLVL.

This clone has a handful of counts. The chain links TRBV29-1 to TRBJ2-3; D not certain. V was pared by 2 bases and J by 3 bases, with 9 bases between. The CDR3 runs to 13 residues. Germline V lookup: CDR1 SQVTM, CDR2 ANQGSEA. This CDR3 reads CSVEPTRTDTQYF. The CDR3 region has the DNA TGCAGCGTTGAACCGACAAGGACAGATACGCAGTATTTT.

This clone has more than one count but fewer than ten. The chain uses TRBV7-9 and TRBJ2-3; TRBD1 agrees at 7 bases. Germline lookup yields CDR1 SEHNR and CDR2 FQNEAQ (reference sequence). The V and J ends lost 5 bases and 3 bases, in that order; junction bases with no gene match: 8. The CDR3 has 15 residues. CDR3 DNA: TGTGCCAGCAGCACCCAAGGGGGCAAGACAGATACGCAGTATTTT. Translation gives CASSTQGGKTDTQYF.

This clone turned up a few times. The chain is built from TRBV6-6 and TRBJ2-1, with a tentative D call TRBD2 (5 bases). Trimming removed 6 bases at V and 3 bases at J, with 12 bases between. The germline V gene has CDR1 MNHNY and CDR2 SVGAGI (reference sequence). The CDR3 sequence is 14 residues long. CDR3 coding DNA: TGTGCCAGCAGGAATAGAGACTACTACAATGAGCAGTTCTTC. As protein: CASRNRDYYNEQFF.

In this sample, this clone turned up a few times. V usage is TRBV15 and J usage is TRBJ1-1; tentative D call: TRBD1 (6 bases). Trimming removed 5 bases from V and 1 base from J, with 8 bases in between. Germline assignment: CDR1 LNHNV and CDR2 YYDKDF (reference sequence). The CDR3 covers 13 residues. CDR3 DNA: TGTGCCACCAGCGCCAGGGGGAACACTGAAGCTTTCTTT. This codes for CATSARGNTEAFF.

This clone has a single count. V and J are TRBV28 and TRBJ2-2, with 8 bases aligning to TRBD2. Trimming cost V 4 bases and J 4 bases; bases outside gene matches: 5. Germline V gene sequence: CDR1 MDHEN, CDR2 SYDVKM. The CDR3 length is 15 residues. CDR3 protein: CASSWAGTSTGELFF. Here the CDR3 DNA reads TGTGCCAGCAGTTGGGCTGGGACTAGCACCGGGGAGCTGTTTTTT.

This clone was seen a handful of times. The rearrangement uses TRBV6-5 and TRBJ2-3, with D perhaps matching TRBD1 (5 bases). The CDR3 has 14 residues. Germline V lookup: CDR1 MNHEY, CDR2 SVGAGI. Trimming cost V 6 bases and J 1 base, with 11 bases left between them. CDR3 in DNA: TGTGCCAGCAGCCTCAGGGTCCGCACAGATACGCAGTATTTT. This sequence encodes CASSLRVRTDTQYF.

The gene calls are TRBV19 and TRBJ2-3; D unclear. The V end was cut by 4 bases, the J end by 0 bases, with 11 bases between. Germline CDR1 and CDR2: LNHDA and SQIVND (reference sequence). The CDR3 covers 15 residues. CDR3 bases: TGTGCCAGTAGTACCCCCAGTTCGAGCACAGATACGCAGTATTTT. Translation gives CASSTPSSSTDTQYF.

V usage is TRBV9 and J usage is TRBJ2-3; possible D gene TRBD1, 5 bases. Germline CDR1 and CDR2: SGDLS and YYNGEE. The CDR3 runs to 14 residues. Trimming cost V 2 bases and J 3 bases, with 10 bases left between them. Here the CDR3 reads CASSVNRLTDTQYF. CDR3 bases: TGTGCCAGCAGCGTCAACAGGTTAACAGATACGCAGTATTTT.

This clone showed up just a few times. The chain is built from TRBV18 and TRBJ2-7; TRBD1 is a possible D gene (6 bases). The V gene's germline CDR1 is KGHSH and CDR2 LQKENI. The V end lost 3 bases, the J end lost 6 bases, and 12 bases lay between the germline ends. The CDR3 is made up of 13 amino acids. CDR3 bases: TGTGCCAGCTCACCTCATCCAGGGGTCGAGCAGTACGTC. Translated: CASSPHPGVEQYV.

The gene calls are TRBV4-3 and TRBJ2-5; D remains ambiguous. From germline, CDR1 is LGHNA and CDR2 YSLEER. The V and J ends lost 6 bases and 0 bases respectively, with 8 bases between them. The CDR3 length is 13 residues. CDR3 protein: CASSHDNQETQYF. DNA for the CDR3: TGCGCCAGCAGTCACGACAACCAAGAGACCCAGTACTTC.

J is TRBJ2-6 and V is TRBV29-1, with D possibly being TRBD1 or TRBD2 (5 bases each). CDR1 and CDR2 from the germline V gene are SQVTM and ANQGSEA. The CDR3 runs 19 residues. V was shortened by 5 bases and J by 0 bases, with 23 bases between the two germline ends. CDR3 residues: CSVRNWDGDPSSGANVLTF. Written as DNA, the CDR3 is TGCAGCGTTCGTAATTGGGACGGCGACCCCAGCTCTGGGGCCAACGTCCTGACTTTC.

This clone was counted once. The chain carries TRBV7-9 and TRBJ1-6; a weak D match, TRBD1 (5 bases). The length of the CDR3 is 12 residues. Trimming stripped 6 bases from V and 7 bases from J, with 7 bases between. Germline CDR1 SEHNR, CDR2 FQNEAQ (reference sequence). The CDR3 DNA reads as TGTGCCAGCAGTCGGGGGAATTCACCCCTCCACTTT. Its protein product is CASSRGNSPLHF.

The chain joins TRBV5-1 to TRBJ2-7; D remains ambiguous. V was shortened by 2 bases and J by 6 bases, with 9 bases between the two germline ends. The CDR3 has 12 residues. In germline, CDR1 is SGHRS, CDR2 YFSETQ. This CDR3 is CASSFSMGEQYF. Here the CDR3 DNA reads TGCGCCAGCAGCTTTAGCATGGGCGAGCAGTACTTC.